The 15 T cell receptor beta chains presented below share a single source sample, sequenced in a study of early T cells in non-severe SARS-CoV-2 infection. TCRdb used MiXCR to reprocess the 5' RACE reads, holding one entry per CDR3 protein. The data show approximately 73,000 distinct CDR3 sequences, roughly 13% seen once. Sequenced: whole blood. The receptors derive from an adult who was a healthcare worker with PCR-confirmed SARS-CoV-2 infection or an uninfected control (not recorded which).

The V gene is TRBV18, the J gene TRBJ1-5; tentatively, D is TRBD1 (5 bases). The CDR3 covers 14 residues. CDR1 and CDR2 (germline): KGHSH, LQKENI. Deletions cut 6 bases from V and 4 bases from J, with 13 bases between. The CDR3 spells CASSPGGANQPQHF. CDR3 nucleotide sequence: TGTGCCAGCTCCCCGGGAGGGGCGAATCAGCCCCAGCATTTT.

The chain joins TRBV4-3 to TRBJ2-7; 8 bases are shared with TRBD1. The germline gives CDR1 LGHNA, CDR2 YSLEER. J lost 5 bases, V lost 4 bases, and 10 bases had no gene match. The CDR3 is 15 amino acids. CDR3 sequence reads: CASSPRTGSSHEQYF. The CDR3 DNA sequence: TGCGCCAGCAGCCCCCGGACAGGGAGTTCGCACGAGCAGTACTTC.

This chain connects TRBV10-3 to TRBJ1-2, with 7 bases matching TRBD1. The CDR3 spans 13 residues. J was trimmed by 2 bases and V by 7 bases; bases with no gene match: 4. In germline, CDR1 is ENHRY, CDR2 SYGVKD. The CDR3 loop is CAITSQGNYGYTF. The CDR3 DNA sequence: TGTGCCATCACCTCACAGGGGAACTATGGCTACACCTTC.

This clonotype has more than one count but fewer than ten. The chain uses TRBV6-2 or TRBV6-3 and TRBJ1-5; D remains ambiguous. Germline-derived CDR1 and CDR2 are MNHEY and SVGEGT. The CDR3 is 15 residues long. V was pared by 7 bases and J by 4 bases, with 17 bases between. CDR3 DNA sequence: TGTGCCAGCATGGATGGAGTACATCGGAATCAGCCCCAGCATTTT. Translating it yields CASMDGVHRNQPQHF.

The chain recombines TRBV3-1 with TRBJ2-2; tentatively, D is TRBD1 or TRBD2 (5 bases each). The germline CDR1 and CDR2 sequences are LGHDT and YNNKEL (reference sequence). The V gene lost 2 bases and the J gene lost 5 bases, with 12 bases spanning the gap. The CDR3 is 15 amino acids. CDR3 DNA: TGTGCCAGCAGCCAACGGGCTGAGGGGACCGGGGAGCTGTTTTTT. It codes for CASSQRAEGTGELFF.

This clonotype was observed a few times. V usage is TRBV12-3 or TRBV12-4 and J usage is TRBJ2-1; a weak D match, TRBD2 (5 bases). Trimming removed 2 bases from V and 4 bases from J, with 9 bases in between. The CDR3 contains 14 residues. The DNA for the CDR3 is TGTGCCAGCAGTTTAAGACGGGATTACAATGAGCAGTTCTTC. Its protein product is CASSLRRDYNEQFF.

The J gene is TRBJ2-2, the V gene TRBV9, with D possibly TRBD2 on 6 matching bases. The CDR3 has 13 amino acids. Germline V CDR1 and CDR2: SGDLS, YYNGEE. V was clipped by 3 bases and J by 6 bases, with 9 bases between them. For the CDR3, the DNA is TGTGCCAGCAGCGCAACTAGCTCCGGGGAGCTGTTTTTT. This codes for CASSATSSGELFF.

In its sample, this clonotype was seen a few times. J is TRBJ1-1 and V is TRBV28; 8 nucleotides align to TRBD1. This CDR3 spans 14 amino acids. J gave up 3 bases and V 5 bases, and 5 bases lay outside the gene matches. Per germline, CDR1 MDHEN and CDR2 SYDVKM. Here the CDR3 reads CASSPPDRDTEAFF. The CDR3 nucleotides read TGTGCCAGCAGTCCCCCGGACAGGGACACTGAAGCTTTCTTT.

This clonotype turned up a few times. V and J are TRBV27 and TRBJ2-7; 9 bases agree with TRBD2. V lost 5 bases and J lost 6; bases outside the gene matches: 11. The CDR3 has 15 residues. Germline V lookup: CDR1 MNHEY, CDR2 SMNVEV (reference sequence). CDR3 loop: CASSPIAGEFGEQYF. The CDR3 bases are TGTGCCAGCAGTCCCATAGCGGGAGAATTTGGCGAGCAGTACTTC.

This chain links TRBV19 with TRBJ1-5, with 9 bases fitting TRBD1. The CDR3 totals 15 residues. V trimming: 6 bases; J trimming: 1 base; junction bases outside the gene matches: 4. CDR1 is LNHDA and CDR2 is SQIVND in the germline V gene (reference sequence). CDR3 sequence: CASRDGQGSNQPQHF. The CDR3 bases are TGTGCCAGTAGAGACGGACAGGGGAGCAATCAGCCCCAGCATTTT.

Worth noting for this clonotype: A read error may be the cause here, since a much bigger clone is one base away. Without the conserved terminal phenylalanine or tryptophan, this CDR3 likely stems from a read error. This chain uses TRBV24-1 with TRBJ2-2, with 8 bases lining up with TRBD1. The CDR3 covers 17 residues. V shed 3 bases and J 2 bases; nucleotides not matched to a gene: 7. Germline-derived CDR1 and CDR2 are KGHDR and SFDVKD. The CDR3 region is CATSDPPGGPNTGELFL. Written as DNA, the CDR3 is TGTGCCACCAGTGATCCACCAGGGGGCCCTAACACCGGGGAGCTGTTTTTG.

The V call is TRBV6-1, the J call TRBJ2-7; 7 bases match TRBD1. J gave up 3 bases and V 2 bases, and 7 bases lay outside the gene matches. The CDR3 has 15 amino acids. Germline V lookup: CDR1 MNHNS, CDR2 SASEGT. In nucleotides, the CDR3 is TGTGCCAGCAGTGAACTGACAGGGACCCTCTACGAGCAGTACTTC. Protein: CASSELTGTLYEQYF.

There are a few counts of this clonotype. The gene calls are TRBV6-5 and TRBJ2-3, with 7 bases fitting TRBD1. The CDR3 is 15 residues long. The trim removed 3 bases at V and 6 bases at J, leaving 9 bases unmatched. CDR1 is MNHEY, CDR2 SVGAGI, per germline. The CDR3: CASSYSTGPPDTQYF. In nucleotides, the CDR3 is TGTGCCAGCAGTTATTCGACAGGGCCTCCCGATACGCAGTATTTT.

V and J are TRBV7-9 and TRBJ1-1; a weak D match, TRBD1 (5 bases). V lost 0 bases and J lost 2, with 13 bases in between. Germline V gene lookup returns CDR1 SEHNR and CDR2 FQNEAQ (reference sequence). This CDR3 region has 16 residues. This CDR3 reads CASSLASRRVNTEAFF. For the CDR3, the DNA is TGTGCCAGCAGCTTAGCTTCGCGCAGGGTCAACACTGAAGCTTTCTTT. Supplemented by reference TRBV7-9 and TRBJ1-1, the full variable domain reads DTGVSQNPRHKITKRGQNVTFRCDPISEHNRLYWYRQTLGQGPEFLTYFQNEAQLEKSRLLSDRFSAERPKGSFSTLEIQRTEQGDSAMYLCASSLASRRVNTEAFFGQGTRLTVV.

This clonotype has at least ten counts. J is TRBJ2-7 and V is TRBV7-9; maybe TRBD1 (6 bases). V lost 1 base and J lost 7, with 17 bases in between. The V gene's germline CDR1 is SEHNR and CDR2 FQNEAQ (reference sequence). There are 15 residues in the CDR3. The CDR3 loop is CASSLGTEGAWEQYF. Here the CDR3 DNA reads TGTGCCAGCAGCTTAGGGACAGAGGGAGCTTGGGAGCAGTACTTC.